The 15 T cell receptor beta chains presented below share a single source sample, sequenced in a study of shared clonotypes between healthy human individuals. This table comes from immunoSEQ multiplex PCR, and its TCRdb copy is limited to in-frame clones, with some not included. The sample contains 2 million or so clones, around 95% of which appear only once. Material for sequencing was naive CD4+ T cells sorted from blood. Subset given: CD45RA+ positively selected. Receptors originate from a man aged 18 to 30 in good health.

The chain carries TRBV30 and TRBJ2-2; 8 bases fit TRBD1. Germline CDR1 and CDR2: GTSNPN and SVGIG (reference sequence). The CDR3 sequence is 13 residues long. J gave up 7 bases and V 7 bases, and 8 bases lay outside the gene matches. DNA for the CDR3: TGTGCCTTTTCGACAGGGGAGGTCGGGGAGCTGTTTTTT. This codes for CAFSTGEVGELFF.

The chain carries TRBV7-9 and TRBJ2-2; D is perhaps TRBD1 (5 bases). V gave up 2 bases and J gave up 5 bases, with 9 bases separating them. The CDR3 contains 14 residues. Germline CDR1 is SEHNR and CDR2 is FQNEAQ (reference sequence). CDR3 region: CASSLQGWTGELFF. The CDR3 DNA is TGTGCCAGCAGCTTACAGGGTTGGACCGGGGAGCTGTTTTTT.

The chain combines TRBV11-3 with TRBJ2-3, with 7 bases fitting TRBD2. This CDR3 has 14 residues. Germline V gene lookup returns CDR1 SGHNT and CDR2 YENEEA. With V trimmed by 5 bases and J by 4 bases, 6 bases remained unmatched. Here the CDR3 DNA reads TGTGCCAGCAGCGGGGGGGAGGATTCAGATACGCAGTATTTT. Its protein product is CASSGGEDSDTQYF.

This rearrangement joins TRBV4-1 to TRBJ2-1; no reliable D call. Trimming removed 2 bases from V and 9 bases from J, with 5 bases in between. In germline, CDR1 is MGHRA, CDR2 YSYEKL. The CDR3 is 11 residues long. In nucleotides, the CDR3 is TGCGCCAGCAGCCAAAAAGGTGAGCAGTTCTTC. Translated, it gives CASSQKGEQFF.

A note on this clone: Other nucleotide sequences from this sample produce the same CDR3. The CDR3 region has the DNA TGTGCCAGCAGCTTAGGCCAGGGAAGCAATCAGCCCCAGCATTTT. Protein product: CASSLGQGSNQPQHF. This sequence joins TRBV11-2 and TRBJ1-5, with TRBD1 as a possible D gene (5 bases). V lost 1 base and J lost 1, with 8 bases in between. The CDR3 contains 15 residues. Per the germline V gene, CDR1 is SGHAT and CDR2 is FQNNGV.

This chain links TRBV11-2 with TRBJ1-2; D is undetermined. The germline gives CDR1 SGHAT, CDR2 FQNNGV. This CDR3 is built from 13 residues. V gave up 8 bases and J gave up 2 bases, with 12 bases separating them. The CDR3, as DNA: TGTGCCAGCGCCCCGTTACGGAACTATGGCTACACCTTC. It is translated as CASAPLRNYGYTF.

The rearrangement joins TRBV27 to TRBJ2-1, with D tentatively TRBD1 or TRBD2 (5 bases each). The germline V and J ends were trimmed by 4 bases and 7 bases, with 17 bases remaining between them. Germline lookup yields CDR1 MNHEY and CDR2 SMNVEV (reference sequence). CDR3 length equals 15 residues. The CDR3 DNA reads as TGTGCCAGCAGTTCTCAGGGAGTCCGAGGGAATGAGCAGTTCTTC. Protein: CASSSQGVRGNEQFF.

V usage is TRBV28 and J usage is TRBJ2-5, with D perhaps being TRBD1 or TRBD2 (6 bases each). Germline V CDR1 and CDR2: MDHEN, SYDVKM. CDR3 size: 14 residues. Trimming left V 8 bases short and J 2 bases short, with 15 bases between. CDR3 residues: CASGGPSAQETQYF. The DNA of the CDR3 is TGTGCCAGCGGGGGGCCTAGCGCGCAAGAGACCCAGTACTTC.

The genes are TRBV18 and TRBJ2-2, with TRBD1 matching over 7 bases. Germline V lookup: CDR1 KGHSH, CDR2 LQKENI. V shed 3 bases and J 0 bases; nucleotides not matched to a gene: 10. The CDR3 extends over 18 amino acids. The CDR3 region has the DNA TGTGCCAGCTCACCGCGCTCCCCCGGGACAGCGAACACCGGGGAGCTGTTTTTT. Translation gives CASSPRSPGTANTGELFF.

The genes are TRBV11-2 and TRBJ2-1; 9 positions match TRBD2. The CDR3 is made up of 16 amino acids. V lost 6 bases to trimming and J lost 4 bases; unmatched junction nucleotides: 10. Germline CDR1 reads SGHAT; CDR2 reads FQNNGV. The CDR3 here is CASSGVGGRAYNEQFF. The CDR3 nucleotides are TGTGCCAGCAGTGGGGTCGGCGGGAGGGCGTACAATGAGCAGTTCTTC.

Concerning this clone itself: In the same sample, other DNA sequences code for this CDR3. The V call is TRBV10-1, the J call TRBJ1-2; no clear D. V was pared by 2 bases and J by 0 bases, with 4 bases between. The CDR3 covers 13 residues. Germline CDR1 and CDR2: WNHNN and SYGVQD (reference sequence). The CDR3 DNA is TGCGCCAGCAGTGAGGGGGCTAACTATGGCTACACCTTC. It codes for CASSEGANYGYTF.

The genes are TRBV14 and TRBJ1-6; TRBD1 might be the D (5 bases). The CDR3 has 13 residues. Germline CDR1 is SGHDN and CDR2 is FVKESK. Trimming left V 0 bases short and J 10 bases short, with 7 bases between. CDR3 in DNA: TGTGCCAGCAGCCAAGACAGGGAATCACCCCTCCACTTT. This gives the protein CASSQDRESPLHF.

This clone showed up just once. The chain carries TRBV28 and TRBJ1-1; D uncertain. Germline-derived CDR1 and CDR2 are MDHEN and SYDVKM. This CDR3 comprises 15 residues. V was shortened by 2 bases and J by 1 base, with 11 bases between the two germline ends. The CDR3 sequence is CASSLGNLGNTEAFF. CDR3 coding DNA: TGTGCCAGCAGTTTAGGGAATCTGGGGAACACTGAAGCTTTCTTT.

V usage is TRBV7-2 and J usage is TRBJ1-2; 9 positions agree with TRBD1. Germline CDR1 and CDR2: SGHTA and FQGNSA. This CDR3 contains 16 residues. Losses at the gene ends were 1 base for V and 0 bases for J; bases not matched to a gene: 3. The CDR3 reads CASSLGGTGTNYGYTF. CDR3 sequence (DNA): TGTGCCAGCAGCTTAGGAGGGACAGGGACTAACTATGGCTACACCTTC.

The V call is TRBV5-6, the J call TRBJ2-3; 8 bases are shared with TRBD2. Germline-derived CDR1 and CDR2 are SGHDT and YYEEEE. The CDR3 contains 15 residues. The junction had 7 bases not matched to a gene; V was cut back by 2 bases and J by 5 bases. The CDR3: CASSFPGRARDTQYF. CDR3 coding DNA: TGTGCCAGCAGCTTCCCCGGGAGGGCCAGAGATACGCAGTATTTT.